This entry lists 2 T cell receptor beta chains sequenced from one sample in a study of shared clonotypes between healthy human individuals. CD45RO negativity and positive selection for CCR7 defined naive CD8 cells, a population that excluded terminally differentiated effector memory CD45RA+ cells. Profiling relied on immunoSEQ multiplex PCR, and the TCRdb table lists in-frame clones only, not all of them. The data show hundreds of thousands of clones, around 96% seen once. Sample: naive CD8+ T cells sorted from blood. These receptors originate from a woman in her twenties or thirties in good health.

The J gene is TRBJ1-2, the V gene TRBV7-9; D is perhaps TRBD1 (6 bases). The V and J ends lost 1 base and 7 bases respectively, with 13 bases between them. The CDR3 consists of 14 residues. Germline-derived CDR1 and CDR2 are SEHNR and FQNEAQ (reference sequence). The CDR3 DNA reads as TGTGCCAGCAGCTTAGAAACAGGGTGGAGTGGCTACACCTTC. It encodes CASSLETGWSGYTF.

This chain joins TRBV28 and TRBJ2-7; 8 nucleotides align to TRBD1. The germline gives CDR1 MDHEN, CDR2 SYDVKM. V dropped 6 bases and J dropped 3; count of bases not matched to a gene: 7. This CDR3 contains 14 residues. The CDR3 nucleotides are TGTGCCAGCAGCCCCCGGACAGGGAACTACGAGCAGTACTTC. This encodes CASSPRTGNYEQYF.